This T cell receptor beta chain stems from a study of blood T cell repertoires in COVID-19. Overall study: There were acute and convalescent COVID-19 samples, and they came from the United States, Italy and Spain.

The CDR3 is made up of 19 amino acids. The ends were cut back, 2 bases at V and 4 bases at J, with 23 bases in the middle. Germline V gives CDR1 KGHSH, CDR2 LQKENI. Libraries were prepared by immunoSEQ multiplex PCR; TCRdb keeps only in-frame clonotypes and omits some of them. Found here are roughly 100,000 clones, around 73% of them singletons; the top ten hold 9.5% to 10%. The chain recombines TRBV18 with TRBJ1-4, with D perhaps TRBD1 (5 bases). Sample: peripheral blood. The TCR originated in a man in his sixties with active or convalescent COVID-19. The CDR3 is CASSPSRPGSELGNEKLFF. The DNA for the CDR3 is TGTGCCAGCTCACCATCCCGACCAGGGTCGGAGTTGGGTAATGAAAAACTGTTTTTT.